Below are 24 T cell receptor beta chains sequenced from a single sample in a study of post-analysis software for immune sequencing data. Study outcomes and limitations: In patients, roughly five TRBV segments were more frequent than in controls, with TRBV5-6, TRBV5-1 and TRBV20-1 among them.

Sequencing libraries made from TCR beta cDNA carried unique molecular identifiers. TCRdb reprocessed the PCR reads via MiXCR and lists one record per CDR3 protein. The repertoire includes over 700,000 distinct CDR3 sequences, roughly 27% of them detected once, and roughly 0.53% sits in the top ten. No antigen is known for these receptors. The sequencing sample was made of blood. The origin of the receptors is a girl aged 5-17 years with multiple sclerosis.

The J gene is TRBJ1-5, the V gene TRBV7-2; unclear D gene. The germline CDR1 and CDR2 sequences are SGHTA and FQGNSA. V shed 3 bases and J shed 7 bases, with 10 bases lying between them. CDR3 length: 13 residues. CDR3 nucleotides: TGTGCCAGCAGCTTGGAAGTTCTACAGCCCCAGCATTTT. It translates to CASSLEVLQPQHF.

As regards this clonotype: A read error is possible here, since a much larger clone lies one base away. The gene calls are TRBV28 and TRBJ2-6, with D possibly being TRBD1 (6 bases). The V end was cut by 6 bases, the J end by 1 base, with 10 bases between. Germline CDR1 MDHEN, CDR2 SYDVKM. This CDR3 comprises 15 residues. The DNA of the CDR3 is TGTGCCAGCAGGGGGGCAGGGTCTGGGGCCAACGTCCTGACTTTC. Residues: CASRGAGSGANVLTF.

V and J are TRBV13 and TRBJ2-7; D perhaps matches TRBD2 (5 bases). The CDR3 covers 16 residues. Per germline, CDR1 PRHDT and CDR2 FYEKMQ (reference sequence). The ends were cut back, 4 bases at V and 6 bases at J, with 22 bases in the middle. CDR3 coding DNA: TGTGCCAGCAGCTCACTGTCCGAAGGACTCAAGGGCGAGCAGTACTTC. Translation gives CASSSLSEGLKGEQYF.

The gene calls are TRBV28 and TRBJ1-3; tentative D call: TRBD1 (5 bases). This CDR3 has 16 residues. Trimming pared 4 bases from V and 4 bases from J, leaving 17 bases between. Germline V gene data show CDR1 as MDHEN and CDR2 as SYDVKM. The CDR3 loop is CASSSPLAGGGNTIYF. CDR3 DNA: TGTGCCAGCAGTTCCCCTCTGGCGGGGGGAGGAAACACCATATATTTT.

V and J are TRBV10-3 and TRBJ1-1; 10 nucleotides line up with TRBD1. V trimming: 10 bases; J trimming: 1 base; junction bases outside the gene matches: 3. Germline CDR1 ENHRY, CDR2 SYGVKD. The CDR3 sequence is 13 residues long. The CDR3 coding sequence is TGTGCCACCCGGGACAGGGGGAACACTGAAGCTTTCTTT. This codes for CATRDRGNTEAFF.

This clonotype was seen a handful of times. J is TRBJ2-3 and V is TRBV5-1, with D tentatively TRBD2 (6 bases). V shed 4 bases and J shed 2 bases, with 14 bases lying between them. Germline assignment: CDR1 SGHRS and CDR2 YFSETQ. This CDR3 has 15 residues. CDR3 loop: CASSVSGTSTDTQYF. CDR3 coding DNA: TGCGCCAGCAGCGTTTCCGGGACTTCCACAGATACGCAGTATTTT.

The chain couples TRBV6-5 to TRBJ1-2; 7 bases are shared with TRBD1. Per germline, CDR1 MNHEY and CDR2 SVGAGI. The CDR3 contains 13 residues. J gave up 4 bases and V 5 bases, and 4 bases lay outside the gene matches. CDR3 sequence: CASSRGQPYGYTF. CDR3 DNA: TGTGCCAGCAGTCGGGGACAGCCCTATGGCTACACCTTC.

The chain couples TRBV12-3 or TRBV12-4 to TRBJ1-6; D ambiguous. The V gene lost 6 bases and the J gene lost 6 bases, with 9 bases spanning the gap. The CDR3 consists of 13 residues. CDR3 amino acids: CASSGSANSPLHF. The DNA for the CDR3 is TGTGCCAGCAGCGGGTCAGCTAATTCACCCCTCCACTTT.

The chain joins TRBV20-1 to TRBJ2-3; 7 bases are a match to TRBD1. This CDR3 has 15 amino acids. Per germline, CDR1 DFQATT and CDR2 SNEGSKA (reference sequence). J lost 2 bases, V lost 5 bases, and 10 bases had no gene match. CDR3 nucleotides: TGCAGTGCTGGGGAAGGGACAGCTTACACAGATACGCAGTATTTT. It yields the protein CSAGEGTAYTDTQYF.

The CDR3 nucleotides read TGTGCCAGCAGCTTAGGGGTAGCGGCAACGGGCTATGAGCAGTTCTTC. Protein: CASSLGVAATGYEQFF. The V gene is TRBV11-2, the J gene TRBJ2-1; D might be TRBD2 (6 bases). This CDR3 contains 16 residues. Germline CDR1 SGHAT, CDR2 FQNNGV. V lost 1 base, J lost 8 bases, and 18 bases lay in between.

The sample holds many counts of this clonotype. CDR3 DNA sequence: TGTGCCAGCAGCGAGGGGGATACGCAGTATTTT. Its translation: CASSEGDTQYF. The chain is built from TRBV9 and TRBJ2-3, with D possibly TRBD1 on 5 matching bases. Germline V gene sequence: CDR1 SGDLS, CDR2 YYNGEE. The germline V and J ends were trimmed by 3 bases and 6 bases, with 5 bases remaining between them. The CDR3 has 11 amino acids. Full variable domain (remainder filled in from reference TRBV9 and TRBJ2-3): DSGVTQTPKHLITATGQRVTLRCSPRSGDLSVYWYQQSLDQGLQFLIQYYNGEERAKGNILERFSAQQFPDLHSELNLSSLELGDSALYFCASSEGDTQYFGPGTRLTVL.

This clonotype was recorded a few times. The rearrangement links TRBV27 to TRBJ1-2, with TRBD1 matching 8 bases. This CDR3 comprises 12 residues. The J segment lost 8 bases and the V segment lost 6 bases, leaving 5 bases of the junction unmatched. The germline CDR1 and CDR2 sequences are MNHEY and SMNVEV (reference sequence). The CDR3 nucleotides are TGTGCCAGCAGCCGACAGGGGAGAGGCTACACCTTC. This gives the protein CASSRQGRGYTF.

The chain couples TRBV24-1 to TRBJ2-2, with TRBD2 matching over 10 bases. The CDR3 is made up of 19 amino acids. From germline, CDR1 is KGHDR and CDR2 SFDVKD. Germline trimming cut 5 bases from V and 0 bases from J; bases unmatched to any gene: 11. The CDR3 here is CATSGASGRVFANTGELFF. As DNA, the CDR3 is TGTGCCACCAGTGGGGCTAGCGGGAGAGTATTTGCGAACACCGGGGAGCTGTTTTTT.

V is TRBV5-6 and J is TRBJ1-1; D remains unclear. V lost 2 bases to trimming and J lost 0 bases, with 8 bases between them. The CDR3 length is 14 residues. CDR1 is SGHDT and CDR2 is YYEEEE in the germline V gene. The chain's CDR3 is CASSFTELNTEAFF. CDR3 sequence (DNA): TGTGCCAGCAGCTTTACAGAACTGAACACTGAAGCTTTCTTT. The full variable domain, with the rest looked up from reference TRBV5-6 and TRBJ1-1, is DAGVTQSPTHLIKTRGQQVTLRCSPKSGHDTVSWYQQALGQGPQFIFQYYEEEERQRGNFPDRFSGHQFPNYSSELNVNALLLGDSALYLCASSFTELNTEAFFGQGTRLTVV.

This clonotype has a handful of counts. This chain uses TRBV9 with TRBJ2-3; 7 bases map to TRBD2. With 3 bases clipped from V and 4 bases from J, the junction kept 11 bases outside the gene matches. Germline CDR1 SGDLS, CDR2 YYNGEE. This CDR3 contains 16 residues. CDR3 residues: CASSESLAEGADTQYF. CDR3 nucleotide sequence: TGTGCCAGCAGCGAATCGCTAGCGGAGGGAGCAGATACGCAGTATTTT. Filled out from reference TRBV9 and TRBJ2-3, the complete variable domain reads DSGVTQTPKHLITATGQRVTLRCSPRSGDLSVYWYQQSLDQGLQFLIQYYNGEERAKGNILERFSAQQFPDLHSELNLSSLELGDSALYFCASSESLAEGADTQYFGPGTRLTVL.

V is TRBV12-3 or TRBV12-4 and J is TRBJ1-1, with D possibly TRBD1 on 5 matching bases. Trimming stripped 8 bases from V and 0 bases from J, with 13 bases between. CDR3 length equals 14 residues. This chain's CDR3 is CASRQGIMNTEAFF. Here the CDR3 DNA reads TGTGCCAGCCGGCAGGGAATCATGAACACTGAAGCTTTCTTT.

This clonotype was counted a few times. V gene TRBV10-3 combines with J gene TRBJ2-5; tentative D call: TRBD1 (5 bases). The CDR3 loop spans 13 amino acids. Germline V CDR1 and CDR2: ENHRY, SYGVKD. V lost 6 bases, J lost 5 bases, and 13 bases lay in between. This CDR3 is CAISPGKVETQYF. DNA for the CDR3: TGTGCCATCAGCCCAGGGAAAGTTGAGACCCAGTACTTC.

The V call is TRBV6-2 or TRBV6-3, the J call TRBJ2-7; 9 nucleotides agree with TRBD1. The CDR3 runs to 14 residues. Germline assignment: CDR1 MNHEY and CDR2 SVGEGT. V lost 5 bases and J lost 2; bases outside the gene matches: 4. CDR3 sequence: CASSGQGSPYEQYF. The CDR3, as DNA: TGTGCCAGCAGTGGACAGGGGTCTCCCTACGAGCAGTACTTC.

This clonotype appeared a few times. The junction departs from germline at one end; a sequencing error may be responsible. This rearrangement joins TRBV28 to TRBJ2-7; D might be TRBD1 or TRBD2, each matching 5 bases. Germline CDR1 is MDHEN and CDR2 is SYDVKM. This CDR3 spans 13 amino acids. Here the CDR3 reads CAGRLRGLYEQYF. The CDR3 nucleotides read TGTGCCGGCAGGCTCCGGGGCCTCTACGAGCAGTACTTC.

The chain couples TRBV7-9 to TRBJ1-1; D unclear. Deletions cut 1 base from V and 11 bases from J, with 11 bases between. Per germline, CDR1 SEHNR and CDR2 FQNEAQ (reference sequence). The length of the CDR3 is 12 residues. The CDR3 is CASSLDTPRAFF. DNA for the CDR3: TGTGCCAGCAGCTTAGATACCCCAAGGGCTTTCTTT.

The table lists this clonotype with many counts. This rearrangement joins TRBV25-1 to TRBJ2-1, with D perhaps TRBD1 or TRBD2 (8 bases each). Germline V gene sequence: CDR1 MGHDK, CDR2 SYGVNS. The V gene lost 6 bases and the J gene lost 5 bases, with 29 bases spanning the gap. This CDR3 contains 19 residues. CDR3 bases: TGTGCCAGCAGCCAGGACAGGGTTTTCGCGGGAGGCTTGGACAATGAGCAGTTCTTC. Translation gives CASSQDRVFAGGLDNEQFF.

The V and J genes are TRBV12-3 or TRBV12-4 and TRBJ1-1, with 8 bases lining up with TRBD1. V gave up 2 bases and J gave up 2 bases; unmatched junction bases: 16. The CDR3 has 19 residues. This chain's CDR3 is CASSLRSRGLVDRNTEAFF. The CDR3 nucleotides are TGTGCCAGCAGTTTACGGTCCAGGGGGCTCGTCGATAGAAACACTGAAGCTTTCTTT.

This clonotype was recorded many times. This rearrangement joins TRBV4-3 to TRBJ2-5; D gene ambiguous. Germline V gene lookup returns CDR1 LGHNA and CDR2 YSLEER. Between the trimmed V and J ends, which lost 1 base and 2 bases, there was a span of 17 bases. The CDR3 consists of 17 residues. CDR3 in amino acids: CASSQAPPVADQETQYF. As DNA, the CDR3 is TGCGCCAGCAGCCAAGCCCCCCCGGTGGCGGATCAAGAGACCCAGTACTTC.

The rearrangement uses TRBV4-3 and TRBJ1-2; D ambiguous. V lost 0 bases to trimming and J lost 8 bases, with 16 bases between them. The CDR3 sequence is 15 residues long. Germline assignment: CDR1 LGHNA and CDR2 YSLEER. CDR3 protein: CASSQDFPGSGGYTF. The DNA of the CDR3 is TGCGCCAGCAGCCAAGATTTCCCAGGTTCCGGCGGCTACACCTTC.